The 10 T cell receptor beta chains below come from one sample, sequenced in a study of tumor and adjacent non-tumor tissue in lung cancer. TCRbeta libraries were built with three rounds of nested PCR, modified from ARM-PCR. TCRdb fed the multiplex PCR reads into MiXCR, producing one record per CDR3 protein. Here the sample spans 65,000 to 85,000 distinct CDR3 sequences, roughly 77% being singletons. RNA was extracted from bulk tissue without any cell sorting. This non-tumor lung sample came from over 3 cm beyond the tumor edge. The material sequenced was distant non-tumor lung tissue. Receptor source: a man in his fifties or sixties with non-small cell lung cancer.

Details on this clonotype: The junction differs from germline at one of its ends, possibly a read error. V gene TRBV11-3 combines with J gene TRBJ2-4; 14 bases agree with TRBD2. From germline, CDR1 is SGHNT and CDR2 YENEEA. CDR3 length: 19 residues. The CDR3 reads CVSNFSGTSGSASQTIQYF. CDR3 in DNA: TGTGTCAGCAACTTTTCCGGGACTAGCGGGAGTGCGAGTCAAACCATTCAGTACTTC. Full variable domain (outside the CDR3, taken from reference TRBV11-3 and TRBJ2-4): EAGVVQSPRYKIIEKKQPVAFWCNPISGHNTLYWYLQNLGQGPELLIRYENEEAVDDSQLPKDRFSAERLKGVDSTLKIQPAELGDSAVYLCVSNFSGTSGSASQTIQYFGAGTRLSVL.

As concerns this clonotype: The junction and the germline gene differ at one end; a read error may be behind it. This rearrangement joins TRBV5-6 to TRBJ2-2; tentatively, D is TRBD1 (6 bases). The CDR3 extends over 15 amino acids. Germline CDR1 SGHDT, CDR2 YYEEEE. The CDR3 sequence: CASNLVDRRTGELFF. DNA for the CDR3: TGTGCCAGCAACTTGGTCGACAGGCGCACAGGGGAGCTGTTTTTT.

With respect to this clonotype: Given the absence of the conserved phenylalanine or tryptophan at the CDR3 end, a read error is likely. The chain is built from TRBV27 and TRBJ2-2; D possibly matches TRBD1 or TRBD2 (6 bases each). Germline V gives CDR1 MNHEY, CDR2 SMNVEV (reference sequence). Trimming shortened V by 3 bases and J by 14 bases, and 22 bases separated the two germline ends. The CDR3 contains 15 residues. The CDR3 nucleotides read TGTGCCAGCAGTTTCACCCGTCTGGGCACCGGGGGCCTGTTTTCT. Amino acid sequence: CASSFTRLGTGGLFS.

On this clonotype: This may be a read error: a much more frequent sequence differs by one nucleotide. The CDR3 does not end in the conserved phenylalanine or tryptophan, so this is likely a read error. The chain links TRBV7-9 to TRBJ2-7; no clear D. Germline CDR1 SEHNR, CDR2 FQNEAQ (reference sequence). V was clipped by 0 bases and J by 3 bases, with 6 bases between them. This CDR3 is built from 13 residues. CDR3 sequence (DNA): TGTGCCAGCAGCTTAGCGCCAGTCTACGAGCAGTACATC. Residues: CASSLAPVYEQYI.

Remarks on this clonotype: Because it lacks the conserved phenylalanine or tryptophan at the end, this CDR3 is likely a read error. The chain has TRBV5-1 and TRBJ2-5; 8 nucleotides line up with TRBD2. The germline V gene has CDR1 SGHRS and CDR2 YFSETQ. The CDR3 covers 19 residues. The CDR3 spells CASSLYPSGRGPDQETQYL. The DNA of the CDR3 is TGCGCGAGCAGCTTGTACCCCAGCGGGAGAGGCCCAGATCAAGAGACCCAGTACTTA.

Details on this clonotype: In this CDR3 the conserved last residue, phenylalanine or tryptophan, is missing, so a read error is likely. The rearrangement joins TRBV4-2 to TRBJ2-7, with 9 bases that match TRBD1. Germline V gene lookup returns CDR1 LGHNA and CDR2 YNFKEQ. The CDR3 runs 14 residues. In DNA, the CDR3 is TGTGACGGCAGCCCGACAGGGGGTAGGGACGAGCAGTACATC. Residues: CDGSPTGGRDEQYI.

A note on this clonotype: Compared with germline, one end of the junction differs, possibly owing to a read error. V gene TRBV12-3 or TRBV12-4 combines with J gene TRBJ2-7; a weak D match, TRBD1 (6 bases). CDR3 size: 15 residues. CDR3 nucleotides: TGTGCCAGCAGTAACAGGGATTTGGGCTCCTACGAGCGGTACTTC. Its protein is CASSNRDLGSYERYF.

As regards this clonotype: The junction departs from the called germline gene at one end, perhaps through a read error. The V gene is TRBV10-2, the J gene TRBJ2-3; D perhaps matches TRBD1 (5 bases). Looked up from germline, CDR1 is WSHSY and CDR2 is SAAADI. This CDR3 has 14 residues. CDR3 amino acids: CASCEMGLTDTQYF. Written as DNA, the CDR3 is TGCGCCAGCTGTGAGATGGGGCTCACAGATACGCAGTATTTT.

This clonotype was counted only a few times. The rearrangement links TRBV10-2 to TRBJ2-7; 8 bases fit TRBD2. The CDR3 covers 12 residues. CDR1 and CDR2 (germline): WSHSY, SAAADI. The ends lost 6 bases at V and 5 bases at J; junction bases unmatched: 3. Here the CDR3 reads CASRRGGNEQYF. As DNA, the CDR3 is TGCGCCAGCAGACGGGGGGGCAACGAGCAGTACTTC.

This clonotype was seen only once. The V and J genes are TRBV29-1 and TRBJ2-3, with TRBD1 identical over 10 bases. The germline V gene has CDR1 SQVTM and CDR2 ANQGSEA. This CDR3 has 16 amino acids. The CDR3 is CNVGTTGTGAADTQYF. DNA for the CDR3: TGCAATGTCGGTACAACCGGGACAGGGGCCGCAGATACGCAGTATTTT.